The sequence of this T cell receptor beta chain was determined in a study of control samples from healthy donors and cancer patients (TCRdb year 2020). Library method: the immunoSEQ multiplex PCR assay. The source is immuneACCESS, and TCRdb retained only in-frame sequences with V and J called. Part of the clones is not carried over; for the studies checked, unresolved V genes explain less than half of this, and the remainder is unexplained. The sample table holds 170,000 or so clones, of which 85% to 95% were seen once. The top ten clonotypes cover around 9.3% of the sample. Turning to this clone: Its target antigen remains unknown. The input lacks base qualities; no much larger clone sits a single base away.

The CDR3 contains 15 residues, cysteine and phenylalanine counted. The entry retains the CDR3 DNA only, 45 bases that are in frame from base 1. Cut back by 4 bases and 2 bases, the V and J ends lie 15 bases apart. CDR1 and CDR2, looked up from the germline V gene, are ENHRY and SYGVKD. The chain was built from TRBV10-3 and TRBJ2-7; the D gene may be TRBD1 or TRBD2, since each aligns over 5 bases. The sample taken for sequencing was blood. The receptor was derived from a woman aged 40 to 49 in good health. The sequenced DNA is TGTGCCATCAGTGTGCCGGGACCGACCCCCTACGAGCAGTACTTC. Its protein product is CAISVPGPTPYEQYF.